The rows below give T cell receptor beta chains drawn from one sample of a study of T cell responses to AZD1222 COVID-19 vaccine. TCRdb's table, derived via immunoSEQ multiplex PCR, lists solely in-frame clones and lacks some. Found here are tens of thousands of clones, roughly 80% of them singletons; the top ten hold around 20%. This specimen was peripheral blood, taken on day 0 of AZD1222 vaccination. These receptors all come from an adult in good health. Each CDR3 is given with its conserved first and last residue. The order of the fields is D gene, V gene, clone size, J gene, CDR3 protein, CDR3 DNA. D genes are given only for firm matches. Where a row states a size, it is once, few, many or the class of an expanded clone; other rows omit it.

NA	TRBV12-3/TRBV12-4	NA	TRBJ2-5	CASSQAATQYF	TGTGCCAGCAGCCAAGCTGCAACCCAGTACTTC
NA	TRBV12-3/TRBV12-4	NA	TRBJ2-3	CASSPGPGYAQYF	TGTGCCAGCAGTCCCGGTCCGGGGTACGCGCAGTATTTT
TRBD2	TRBV24-1	NA	TRBJ2-1	CATAREIDNEQFF	TGTGCCACCGCGCGGGAGATTGACAATGAGCAGTTCTTC
NA	TRBV5-1	NA	TRBJ1-3	CASSLGVGNTIYF	TGCGCCAGCAGCTTGGGAGTTGGAAACACCATATATTTT
TRBD1	TRBV5-8	NA	TRBJ2-5	CASSLLTGGAGETQYF	TGTGCCAGCAGCTTGTTGACAGGGGGCGCTGGGGAGACCCAGTACTTC
NA	TRBV7-2	NA	TRBJ2-3	CASSPGLATDTQYF	TGTGCCAGCAGCCCTGGACTGGCCACAGATACGCAGTATTTT
TRBD1	TRBV23-1	NA	TRBJ2-4	CASSGTGSPKNIQYF	TGCGCCAGCAGCGGGACAGGGTCCCCCAAAAACATTCAGTACTTC
NA	TRBV27	NA	TRBJ2-1	CASSLDSSSYNEQFF	TGTGCCAGCAGTTTGGACAGTAGCTCCTACAATGAGCAGTTCTTC
TRBD1	TRBV11-2	few	TRBJ2-2	CASSYTGGTGELFF	TGTGCCAGCAGCTATACAGGGGGCACCGGGGAGCTGTTTTTT
NA	TRBV29-1	once	TRBJ2-3	CSVERGSDTQYF	TGCAGCGTTGAACGGGGGTCAGATACGCAGTATTTT
TRBD1	TRBV28	NA	TRBJ1-2	CASSFSGGNGYTF	TGTGCCAGCAGTTTCTCAGGGGGCAACGGCTACACCTTC
NA	TRBV24-1	NA	TRBJ2-5	CATSDPRDSGETQYF	TGTGCCACCAGTGACCCACGGGACAGCGGGGAGACCCAGTACTTC
NA	TRBV7-2	NA	TRBJ2-7	CASRFDPSSYEQYF	TGTGCCAGCAGGTTTGACCCATCGTCCTACGAGCAGTACTTC
NA	TRBV27	NA	TRBJ2-7	CASSPGQPTGGEQYF	TGTGCCAGCAGCCCAGGACAGCCCACGGGGGGCGAGCAGTACTTC
NA	TRBV6-5	NA	TRBJ2-5	CASATGTALETQYF	TGTGCCAGCGCTACCGGGACTGCCTTAGAGACCCAGTACTTC
NA	TRBV21-1	many	TRBJ2-7	CASSKRRGRLAGPGEQYF	TGTGCCAGCAGCAAGCGGAGGGGCAGGCTAGCGGGACCAGGAGAGCAGTACTTC
NA	TRBV5-1	NA	TRBJ1-2	CASSSSPGDRAGYTF	TGCGCCAGCAGTAGTTCCCCGGGGGATCGGGCTGGCTACACCTTC
NA	TRBV10-3	NA	TRBJ1-5	CAISDRAGRNNQPQHF	TGTGCCATCAGTGATAGGGCTGGGCGGAACAATCAGCCCCAGCATTTT
NA	TRBV7-2	few	TRBJ2-2	CASSPQGSNTGELFF	TGTGCCAGCAGCCCACAGGGATCGAACACCGGGGAGCTGTTTTTT
NA	TRBV28	NA	TRBJ2-5	CASTPNFGKETQYF	TGTGCCAGCACCCCCAATTTCGGGAAAGAGACCCAGTACTTC
TRBD1	TRBV6-6	NA	TRBJ2-5	CASTDRGQETQYF	TGTGCCAGCACCGACAGGGGCCAAGAGACCCAGTACTTC
NA	TRBV11-2	NA	TRBJ1-3	CASSLGLSGNTIYF	TGTGCCAGCAGCTTAGGCCTCTCTGGAAACACCATATATTTT
NA	TRBV3-1/TRBV3-2	NA	TRBJ1-4	CASSQDPRGRSEKLFF	TGTGCCAGCAGCCAAGATCCGAGGGGAAGGAGTGAAAAACTGTTTTTT
NA	TRBV6-5	NA	TRBJ2-7	CASSDSGGEQYF	TGTGCCAGCAGTGACTCAGGTGGCGAGCAGTACTTC
NA	TRBV6-2/TRBV6-3	NA	TRBJ2-7	CASSYKGVYEQYF	TGTGCCAGCAGTTATAAGGGGGTTTACGAGCAGTACTTC
TRBD2	TRBV2	NA	TRBJ2-7	CASSGSQGLPYEQYF	TGTGCCAGCAGTGGATCCCAGGGACTACCCTACGAGCAGTACTTC
TRBD2	TRBV4-1	once	TRBJ2-2	CASSQDLGGTGELFF	TGCGCCAGCAGCCAAGATCTGGGGGGGACCGGGGAGCTGTTTTTT
NA	TRBV28	NA	TRBJ1-3	CASSLGTLYPGNTIYF	TGTGCCAGCAGTTTAGGCACCCTATATCCTGGAAACACCATATATTTT
NA	TRBV24-1	NA	TRBJ1-3	CAPKRGFEYF	TGTGCCCCAAAGCGGGGGTTCGAATATTTT
NA	TRBV5-1	NA	TRBJ1-6	CASSLYAGRNNSPLHF	TGCGCCAGCAGCTTGTACGCGGGGCGGAATAATTCACCCCTCCACTTT
NA	TRBV10-1	NA	TRBJ2-1	CASSGASPYNEQFF	TGCGCCAGCAGTGGGGCTAGCCCCTACAATGAGCAGTTCTTC
NA	TRBV21-1	NA	TRBJ2-3	CASSPIGITFSTDTQYF	TGTGCCAGCAGCCCGATCGGGATTACCTTTAGCACAGATACGCAGTATTTT
NA	TRBV7-2	NA	TRBJ2-7	CASSLARFFGPDYEQYF	TGTGCCAGCAGCTTAGCGCGTTTCTTTGGCCCGGACTACGAGCAGTACTTC
TRBD2	TRBV11-2	NA	TRBJ2-5	CASSTAGGETQYF	TGTGCCAGCAGTACGGCGGGAGGAGAGACCCAGTACTTC
NA	TRBV5-5	once	TRBJ1-2	CASSLGSNYGYTF	TGTGCCAGCAGCCTGGGGTCTAACTATGGCTACACCTTC
NA	TRBV11-2	NA	TRBJ1-5	CASSLDQGHGTQHF	TGTGCCAGCAGCTTAGATCAGGGGCATGGGACCCAGCATTTT